The clone carrying this T cell receptor beta chain was seen a single time. TCRdb itself ran the RACE reads through MiXCR, one entry per CDR3 protein. The sample holds 150,000 to 200,000 distinct CDR3 sequences, around a quarter seen once. The entry originates in a study of human T cells and chemical hapten exposure. CDR3 length: 12 residues. Germline CDR1 and CDR2: SQVTM and ANQGSEA. The V and J ends lost 6 bases and 8 bases, in that order; junction bases with no gene match: 6. The time point is: patch test 3, about 24 weeks after DPC sensitization. Treatment given: therapeutic diphenylcyclopropenone sensitization with weekly scalp DPC.

The rearrangement links TRBV29-1 to TRBJ1-2; 10 bases map to TRBD1. The TCR was taken from a woman in her late teens or twenties with alopecia areata. Some clones in this sample may be carry-over from other donors' samples. Sequenced here: whole blood, sampled in connection with sensitization to the hapten diphenylcyclopropenone (DPC). The CDR3 spells CSVAGTGEGYTF. As DNA, the CDR3 is TGCAGCGTAGCCGGGACAGGGGAGGGCTACACCTTC.